The source of this T cell receptor (beta chain) is a study of beta chain features in type 1 diabetes. Every bit of the isolated RNA underwent reverse transcription, so sequencing read expressed TCRB transcripts. Repertoires were generated with immunoSEQ multiplex PCR, while TCRdb's copy carries only in-frame clones and drops some. The table includes fewer than 900,000 clones, around a sixth detected once. Study-wide findings and caveats: Comparison showed that naive, central memory and Treg TCRB repertoires appeared more similar among patients than among healthy donors. When Type 1 diabetes patients were examined, their TCRB CDR3s proved moderately but significantly shorter in all four CD4+ subsets.

Sorting of CD4+ naive, central memory, regulatory and stem cell-like memory cells was performed via CD45RO/CCR7/CD25/CD127/CD95/CD27. As concerns this clone: The antigen is undetermined.

Input material: naive CD4+ T cells from blood. The clonotype originates from a young woman in good health.

The CDR3 nucleotides are TGTGCCAGCAGCTCTGGGACAGGGGGCGTTGAAAAACTGTTTTTT. It codes for CASSSGTGGVEKLFF. The chain couples TRBV7-9 to TRBJ1-4, with 12 bases matching TRBD1. Germline V gene data show CDR1 as SEHNR and CDR2 as FQNEAQ (reference sequence). J gave up 7 bases and V 4 bases, and 4 bases lay outside the gene matches. The CDR3 has 15 amino acids.